This T cell receptor beta chain was sequenced in a study of blood T cell repertoires in COVID-19. The overall study: Collection of acute and convalescent COVID-19 samples took place in the United States, Italy and Spain. PBMCs, B-cell-depleted T cells, or T cells were the source of the cDNA or gDNA that made up the material.

Original processing notes: Reference gene primer amplification gave estimated nucleated cell counts. The assay was immunoSEQ multiplex PCR, and TCRdb's table has in-frame clones only and misses some. The V and J calls and the clone size are those of that table, but D and trimming were determined from the DNA. There are around 80,000 clones in the sample; approximately 80% occur only once, and approximately 12% lies in the top ten. CDR3 length equals 21 residues. Trimming took 8 bases from V and 3 from J; bases not matched to a gene: 22. The clonotype originates from a man aged 80 or over with acute or convalescent COVID-19. Sequenced sample: peripheral blood. The chain carries TRBV23-1 and TRBJ2-2; TRBD1 matches 12 bases. TRBV23-1 is flagged as an ORF with uncertain function. The CDR3 DNA follows: TGCGCCAGCGCCTCTCGGGGCTGGGACAGGGGGCTTGGCGGTGACACCGGGGAGCTGTTTTTT. Its translation is CASASRGWDRGLGGDTGELFF.